This T cell receptor beta chain was captured in a study of somatic mutations in cytotoxic T cells in rheumatoid arthritis. The germline CDR1 and CDR2 sequences are SGHDN and FVKESK. V lost 3 bases and J lost 5; bases outside the gene matches: 5. The CDR3 sequence is 15 residues long. This clone was observed a handful of times. Using immunoSEQ multiplex PCR, the repertoire was profiled, and TCRdb retains in-frame clones only, with some absent. The repertoire holds approximately 18,000 clones, with about 85% as singletons. The chain recombines TRBV14 with TRBJ1-2; 11 bases line up with TRBD1. Material for sequencing was CD8+ T cells sorted from blood. This TCR came from an adult with rheumatoid arthritis. CDR3 region: CASSHEGQGVYGYTF. The CDR3 DNA follows: TGTGCCAGCAGCCACGAGGGACAGGGGGTGTATGGCTACACCTTC.